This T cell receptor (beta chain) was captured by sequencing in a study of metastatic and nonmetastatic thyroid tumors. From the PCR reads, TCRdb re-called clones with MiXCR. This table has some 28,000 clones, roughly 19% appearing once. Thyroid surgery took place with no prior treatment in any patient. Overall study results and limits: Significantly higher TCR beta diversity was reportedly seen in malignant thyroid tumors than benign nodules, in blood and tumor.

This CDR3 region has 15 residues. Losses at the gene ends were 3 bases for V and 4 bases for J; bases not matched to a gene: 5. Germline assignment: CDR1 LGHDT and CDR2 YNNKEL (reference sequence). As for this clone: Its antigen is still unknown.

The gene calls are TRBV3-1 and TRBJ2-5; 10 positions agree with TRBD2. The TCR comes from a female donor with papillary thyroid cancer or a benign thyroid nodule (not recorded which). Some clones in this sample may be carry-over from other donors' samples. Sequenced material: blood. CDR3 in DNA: TGTGCCAGCAGCCAGAATAGCGGGGGGCCAGAGACCCAGTACTTC. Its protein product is CASSQNSGGPETQYF.